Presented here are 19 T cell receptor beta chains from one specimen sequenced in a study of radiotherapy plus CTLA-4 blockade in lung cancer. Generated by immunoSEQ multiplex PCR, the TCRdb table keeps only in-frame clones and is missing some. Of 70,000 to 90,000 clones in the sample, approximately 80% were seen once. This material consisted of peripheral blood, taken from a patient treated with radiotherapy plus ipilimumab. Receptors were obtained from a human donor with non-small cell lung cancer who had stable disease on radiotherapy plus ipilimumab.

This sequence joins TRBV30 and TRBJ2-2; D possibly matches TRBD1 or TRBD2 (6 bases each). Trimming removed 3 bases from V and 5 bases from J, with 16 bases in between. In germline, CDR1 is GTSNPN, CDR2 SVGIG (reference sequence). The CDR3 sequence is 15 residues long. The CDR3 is CAWSAPGGRTGELFF. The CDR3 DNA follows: TGTGCCTGGAGCGCCCCCGGGGGCCGGACCGGGGAGCTGTTTTTT.

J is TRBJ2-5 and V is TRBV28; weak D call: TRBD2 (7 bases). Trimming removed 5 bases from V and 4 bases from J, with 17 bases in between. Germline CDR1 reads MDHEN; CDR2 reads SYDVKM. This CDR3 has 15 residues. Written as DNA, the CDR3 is TGTGCCAGCAGTGGGCCGGGGGGCTTGATAGAGACCCAGTACTTC. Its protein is CASSGPGGLIETQYF.

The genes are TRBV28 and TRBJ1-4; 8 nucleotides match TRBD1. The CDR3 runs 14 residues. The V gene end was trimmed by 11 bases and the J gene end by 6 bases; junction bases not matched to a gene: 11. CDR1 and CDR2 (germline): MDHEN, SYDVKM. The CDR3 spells CAGSTGGQDEKLFF. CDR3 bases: TGTGCCGGATCCACAGGGGGGCAGGATGAAAAACTGTTTTTT. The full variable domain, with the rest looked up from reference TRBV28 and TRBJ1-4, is DVKVTQSSRYLVKRTGEKVFLECVQDMDHENMFWYRQDPGLGLRLIYFSYDVKMKEKGDIPEGYSVSREKKERFSLILESASTNQTSMYLCAGSTGGQDEKLFFGSGTQLSVL.

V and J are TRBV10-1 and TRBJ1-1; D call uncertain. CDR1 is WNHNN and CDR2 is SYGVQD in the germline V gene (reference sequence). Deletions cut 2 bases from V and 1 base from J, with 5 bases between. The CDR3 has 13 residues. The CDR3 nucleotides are TGCGCCAGCAGTGAGGAGGGGAACACTGAAGCTTTCTTT. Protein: CASSEEGNTEAFF.

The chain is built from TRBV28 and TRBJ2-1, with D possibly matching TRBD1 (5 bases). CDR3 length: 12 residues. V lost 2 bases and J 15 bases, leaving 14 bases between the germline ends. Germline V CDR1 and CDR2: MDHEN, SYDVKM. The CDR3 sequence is CASSLEVRQPFF. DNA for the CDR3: TGTGCCAGCAGTTTAGAAGTCCGACAGCCGTTCTTC.

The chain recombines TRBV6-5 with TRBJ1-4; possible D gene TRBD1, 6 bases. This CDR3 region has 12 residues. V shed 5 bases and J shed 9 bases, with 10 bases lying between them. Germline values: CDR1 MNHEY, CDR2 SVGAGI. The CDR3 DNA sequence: TGTGCCAGCAGTCCCGACAGGAAAAAACTGTTTTTT. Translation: CASSPDRKKLFF.

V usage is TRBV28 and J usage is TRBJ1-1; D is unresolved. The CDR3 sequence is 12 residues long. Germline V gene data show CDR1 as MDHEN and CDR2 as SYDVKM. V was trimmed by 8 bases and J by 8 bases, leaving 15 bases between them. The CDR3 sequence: CASSGAVAEAFF. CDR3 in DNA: TGTGCCAGCTCGGGTGCGGTTGCGGAAGCTTTCTTT. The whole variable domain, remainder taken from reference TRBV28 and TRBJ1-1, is DVKVTQSSRYLVKRTGEKVFLECVQDMDHENMFWYRQDPGLGLRLIYFSYDVKMKEKGDIPEGYSVSREKKERFSLILESASTNQTSMYLCASSGAVAEAFFGQGTRLTVV.

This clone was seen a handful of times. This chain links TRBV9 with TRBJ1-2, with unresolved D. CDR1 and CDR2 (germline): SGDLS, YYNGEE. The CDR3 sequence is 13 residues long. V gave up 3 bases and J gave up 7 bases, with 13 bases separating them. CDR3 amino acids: CASSGPVGPGYTF. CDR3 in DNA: TGTGCCAGCAGCGGACCGGTAGGTCCTGGCTACACCTTC.

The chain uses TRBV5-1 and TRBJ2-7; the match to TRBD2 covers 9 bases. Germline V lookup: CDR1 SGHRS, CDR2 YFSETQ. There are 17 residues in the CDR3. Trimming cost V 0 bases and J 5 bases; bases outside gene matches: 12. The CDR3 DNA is TGCGCCAGCAGCTTGGGGCCGGTCGTGCGGGAGGGCGACGAGCAGTACTTC. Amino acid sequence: CASSLGPVVREGDEQYF.

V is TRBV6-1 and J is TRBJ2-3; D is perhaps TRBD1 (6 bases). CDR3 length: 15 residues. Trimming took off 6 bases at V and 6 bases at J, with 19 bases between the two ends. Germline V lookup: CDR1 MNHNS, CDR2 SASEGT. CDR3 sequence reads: CASSPARTVSDTQYF. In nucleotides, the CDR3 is TGTGCCAGCAGCCCCGCCCGGACAGTTTCGGATACGCAGTATTTT.

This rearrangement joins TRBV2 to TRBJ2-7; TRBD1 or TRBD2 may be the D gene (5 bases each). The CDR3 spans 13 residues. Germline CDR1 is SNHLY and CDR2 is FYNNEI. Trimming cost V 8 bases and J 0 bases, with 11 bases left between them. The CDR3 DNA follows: TGTGCCAGCCTTCCAGGGAGCTCCTACGAGCAGTACTTC. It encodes CASLPGSSYEQYF.

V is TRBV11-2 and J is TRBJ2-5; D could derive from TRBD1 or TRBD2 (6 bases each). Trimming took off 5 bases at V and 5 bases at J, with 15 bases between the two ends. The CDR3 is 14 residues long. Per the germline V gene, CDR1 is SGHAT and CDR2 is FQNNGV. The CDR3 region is CASSRVGGIETQYF. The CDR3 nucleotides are TGTGCCAGCAGCCGAGTAGGGGGGATCGAGACCCAGTACTTC.

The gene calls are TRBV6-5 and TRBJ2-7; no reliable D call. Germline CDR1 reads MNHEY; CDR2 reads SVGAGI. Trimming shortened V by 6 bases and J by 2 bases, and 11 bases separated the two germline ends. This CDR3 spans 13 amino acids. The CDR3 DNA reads TGTGCCAGCAGAAGCCCGGGTACCTACGAGCAGTACTTC. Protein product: CASRSPGTYEQYF.

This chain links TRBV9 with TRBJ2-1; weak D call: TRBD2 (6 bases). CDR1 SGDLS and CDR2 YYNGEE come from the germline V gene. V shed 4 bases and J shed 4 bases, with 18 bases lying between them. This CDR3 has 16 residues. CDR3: CASSPRDGGAYNEQFF. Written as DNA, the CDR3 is TGTGCCAGCAGCCCCCGTGACGGCGGGGCGTACAATGAGCAGTTCTTC.

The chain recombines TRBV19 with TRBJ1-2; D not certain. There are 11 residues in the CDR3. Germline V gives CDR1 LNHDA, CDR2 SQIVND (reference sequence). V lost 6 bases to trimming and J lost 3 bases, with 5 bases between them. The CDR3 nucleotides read TGTGCCAGTAGCAGACACTATGGCTACACCTTC. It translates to CASSRHYGYTF.

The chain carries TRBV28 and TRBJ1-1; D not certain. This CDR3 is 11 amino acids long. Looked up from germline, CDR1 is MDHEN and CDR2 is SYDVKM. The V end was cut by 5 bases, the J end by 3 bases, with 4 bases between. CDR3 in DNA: TGTGCCAGCAGTGGGGACACTGAAGCTTTCTTT. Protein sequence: CASSGDTEAFF.

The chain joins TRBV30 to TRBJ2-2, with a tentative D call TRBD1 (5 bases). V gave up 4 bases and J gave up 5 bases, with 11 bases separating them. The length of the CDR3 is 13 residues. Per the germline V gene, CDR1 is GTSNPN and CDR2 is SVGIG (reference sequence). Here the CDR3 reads CAWTTAGTGELFF. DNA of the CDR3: TGTGCCTGGACTACCGCAGGGACCGGGGAGCTGTTTTTT.

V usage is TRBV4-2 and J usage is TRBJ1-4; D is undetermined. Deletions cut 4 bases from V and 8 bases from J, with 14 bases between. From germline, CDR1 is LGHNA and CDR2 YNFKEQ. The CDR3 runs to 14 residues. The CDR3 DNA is TGTGCCAGCAGCCTAGGTGGACCAGCCGAAAAACTGTTTTTT. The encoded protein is CASSLGGPAEKLFF.

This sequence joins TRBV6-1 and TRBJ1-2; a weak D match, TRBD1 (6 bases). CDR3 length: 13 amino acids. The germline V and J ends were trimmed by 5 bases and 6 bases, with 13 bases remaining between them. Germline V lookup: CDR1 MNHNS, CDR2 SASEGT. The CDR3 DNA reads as TGTGCCAGCAGTAACCCCCAGGGGAATGGCTACACCTTC. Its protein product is CASSNPQGNGYTF.